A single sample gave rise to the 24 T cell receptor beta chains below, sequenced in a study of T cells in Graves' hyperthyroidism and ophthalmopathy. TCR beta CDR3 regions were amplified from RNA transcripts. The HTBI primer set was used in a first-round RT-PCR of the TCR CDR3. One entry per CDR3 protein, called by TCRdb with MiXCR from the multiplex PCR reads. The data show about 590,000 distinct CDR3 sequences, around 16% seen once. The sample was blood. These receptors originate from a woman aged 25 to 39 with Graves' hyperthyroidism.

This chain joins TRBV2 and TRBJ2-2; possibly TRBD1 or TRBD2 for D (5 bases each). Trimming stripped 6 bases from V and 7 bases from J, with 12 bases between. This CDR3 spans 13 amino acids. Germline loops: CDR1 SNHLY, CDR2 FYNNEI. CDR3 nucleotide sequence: TGTGCCAGCAGCCGGGGCCTGGTCGGGGAGCTGTTTTTT. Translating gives CASSRGLVGELFF.

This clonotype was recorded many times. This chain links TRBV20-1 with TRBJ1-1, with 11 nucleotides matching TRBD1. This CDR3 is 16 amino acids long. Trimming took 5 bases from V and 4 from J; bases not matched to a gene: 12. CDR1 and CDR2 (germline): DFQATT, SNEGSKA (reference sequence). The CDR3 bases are TGCAGTGCTGCCCGCGAAACCGGGACAGGGGGCACTGAAGCTTTCTTT. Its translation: CSAARETGTGGTEAFF.

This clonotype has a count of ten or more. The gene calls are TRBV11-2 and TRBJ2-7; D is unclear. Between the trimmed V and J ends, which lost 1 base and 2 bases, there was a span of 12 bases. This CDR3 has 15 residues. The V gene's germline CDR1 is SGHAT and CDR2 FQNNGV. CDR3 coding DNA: TGTGCCAGCAGCTTAGTTTTTGCTAGGGCCTACGAGCAGTACTTC. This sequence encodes CASSLVFARAYEQYF.

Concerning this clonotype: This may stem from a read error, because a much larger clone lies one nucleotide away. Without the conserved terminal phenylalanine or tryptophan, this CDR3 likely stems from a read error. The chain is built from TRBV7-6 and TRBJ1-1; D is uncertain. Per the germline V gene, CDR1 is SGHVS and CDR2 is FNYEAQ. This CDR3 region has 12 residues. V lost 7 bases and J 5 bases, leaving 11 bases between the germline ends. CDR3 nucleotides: TGTGCCAGCACCGACTCGGGGACTGAAGCTTTCCTT. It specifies CASTDSGTEAFL.

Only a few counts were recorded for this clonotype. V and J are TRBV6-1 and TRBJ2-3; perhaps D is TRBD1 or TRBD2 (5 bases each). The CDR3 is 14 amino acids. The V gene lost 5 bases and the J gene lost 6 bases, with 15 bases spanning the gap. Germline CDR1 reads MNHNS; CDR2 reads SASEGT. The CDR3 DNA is TGTGCCAGCAGTCCCCCGAGGGGAGTGGATACGCAGTATTTT. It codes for CASSPPRGVDTQYF.

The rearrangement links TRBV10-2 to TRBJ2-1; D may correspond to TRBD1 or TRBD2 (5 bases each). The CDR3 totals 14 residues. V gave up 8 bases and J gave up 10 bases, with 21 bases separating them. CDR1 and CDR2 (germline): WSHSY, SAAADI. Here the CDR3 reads CASGPGPAGGEQFF. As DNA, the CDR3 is TGCGCCAGCGGGCCGGGACCAGCCGGTGGAGAGCAGTTCTTC.

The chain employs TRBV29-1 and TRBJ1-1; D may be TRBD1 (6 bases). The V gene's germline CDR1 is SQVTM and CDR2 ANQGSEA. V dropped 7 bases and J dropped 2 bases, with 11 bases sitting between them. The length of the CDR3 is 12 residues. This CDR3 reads CSGTGGNTEAFF. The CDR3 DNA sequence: TGCAGCGGCACCGGGGGCAACACTGAAGCTTTCTTT.

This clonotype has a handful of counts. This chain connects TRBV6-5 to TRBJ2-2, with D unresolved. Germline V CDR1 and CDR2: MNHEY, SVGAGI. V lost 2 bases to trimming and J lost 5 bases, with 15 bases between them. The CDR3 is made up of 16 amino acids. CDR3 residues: CASSYARVMGTGELFF. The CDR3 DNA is TGTGCCAGCAGTTACGCTAGGGTCATGGGGACCGGGGAGCTGTTTTTT.

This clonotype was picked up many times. The CDR3 protein is CASSPREVTEAFF. The CDR3 DNA sequence: TGTGCCAGCAGCCCCCGGGAGGTAACTGAAGCTTTCTTT. The genes are TRBV2 and TRBJ1-1; D gene unclear. The CDR3 is made up of 13 amino acids. V was clipped by 6 bases and J by 5 bases, with 13 bases between them. CDR1 is SNHLY, CDR2 FYNNEI, per germline.

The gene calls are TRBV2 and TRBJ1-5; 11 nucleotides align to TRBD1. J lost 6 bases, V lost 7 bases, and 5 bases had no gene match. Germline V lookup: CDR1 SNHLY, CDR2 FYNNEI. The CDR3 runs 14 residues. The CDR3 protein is CASKGQGAGQPQHF. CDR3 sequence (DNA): TGTGCCAGCAAAGGACAGGGGGCGGGTCAGCCCCAGCATTTT.

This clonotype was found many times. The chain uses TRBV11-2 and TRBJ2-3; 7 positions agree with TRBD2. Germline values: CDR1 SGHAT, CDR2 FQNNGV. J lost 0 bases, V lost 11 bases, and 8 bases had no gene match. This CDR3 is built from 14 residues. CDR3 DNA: TGTGCCGGCGAGCGGGGACTTAGCACAGATACGCAGTATTTT. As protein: CAGERGLSTDTQYF.

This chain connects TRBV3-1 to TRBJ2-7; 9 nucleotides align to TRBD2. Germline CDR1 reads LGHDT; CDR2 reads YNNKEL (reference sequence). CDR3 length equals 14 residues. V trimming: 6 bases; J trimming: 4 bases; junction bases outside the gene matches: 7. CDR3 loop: CASSYTTSGYEQYF. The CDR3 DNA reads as TGTGCCAGCAGTTACACGACTAGCGGTTACGAGCAGTACTTC.

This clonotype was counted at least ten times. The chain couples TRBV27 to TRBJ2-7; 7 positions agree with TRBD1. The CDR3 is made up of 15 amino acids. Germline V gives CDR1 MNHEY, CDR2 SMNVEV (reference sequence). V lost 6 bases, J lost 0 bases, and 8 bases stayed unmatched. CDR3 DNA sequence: TGTGCCAGCAGCTACAGGGGCCTGAGCTCCTACGAGCAGTACTTC. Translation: CASSYRGLSSYEQYF.

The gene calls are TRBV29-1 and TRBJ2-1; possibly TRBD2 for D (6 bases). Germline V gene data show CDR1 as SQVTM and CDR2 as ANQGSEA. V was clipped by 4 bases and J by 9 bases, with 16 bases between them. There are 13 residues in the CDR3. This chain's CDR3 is CSVGTSGGREQFF. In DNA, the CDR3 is TGCAGCGTTGGGACATCTGGAGGGCGTGAGCAGTTCTTC.

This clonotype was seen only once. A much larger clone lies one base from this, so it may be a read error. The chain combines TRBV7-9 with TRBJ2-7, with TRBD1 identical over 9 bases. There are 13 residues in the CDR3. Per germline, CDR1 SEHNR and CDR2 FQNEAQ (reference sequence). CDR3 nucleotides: TGTTCCAGCAGCCGGGACAGGGAGGACGAGCAGTACTTC. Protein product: CSSSRDREDEQYF.

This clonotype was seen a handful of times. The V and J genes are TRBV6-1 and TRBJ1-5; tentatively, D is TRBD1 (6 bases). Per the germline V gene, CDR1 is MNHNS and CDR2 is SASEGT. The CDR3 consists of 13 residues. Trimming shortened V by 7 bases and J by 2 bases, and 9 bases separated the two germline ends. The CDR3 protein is CASKRQGNQPQHF. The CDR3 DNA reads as TGTGCCAGCAAACGACAGGGCAATCAGCCCCAGCATTTT.

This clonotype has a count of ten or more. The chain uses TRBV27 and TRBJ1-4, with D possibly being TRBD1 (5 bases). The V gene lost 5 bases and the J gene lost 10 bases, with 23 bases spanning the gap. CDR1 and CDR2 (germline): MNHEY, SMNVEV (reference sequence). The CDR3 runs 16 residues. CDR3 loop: CASSVRDGGITGKLFF. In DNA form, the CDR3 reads TGTGCCAGCAGTGTCCGGGATGGGGGGATAACAGGAAAACTGTTTTTT.

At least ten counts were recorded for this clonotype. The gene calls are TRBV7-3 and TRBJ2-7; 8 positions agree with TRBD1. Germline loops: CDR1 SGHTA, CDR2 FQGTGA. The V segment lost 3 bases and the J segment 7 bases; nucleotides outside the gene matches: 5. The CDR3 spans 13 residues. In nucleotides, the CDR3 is TGTGCCAGCAGCTTGGACAGGGTGGGTGAGCAGTACTTC. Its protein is CASSLDRVGEQYF.

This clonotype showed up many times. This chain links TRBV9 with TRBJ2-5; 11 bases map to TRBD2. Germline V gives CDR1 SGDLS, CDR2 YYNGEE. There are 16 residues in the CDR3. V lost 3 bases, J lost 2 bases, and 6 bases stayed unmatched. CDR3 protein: CASSDNRLAGQETQYF. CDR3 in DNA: TGTGCCAGCAGCGATAACCGACTAGCGGGACAAGAGACCCAGTACTTC.

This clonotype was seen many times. The CDR3 DNA reads as TGTGCCTGGAGTGGGGTTAGAGGCGCGAACACTGAAGCTTTCTTT. This gives the protein CAWSGVRGANTEAFF. V is TRBV30 and J is TRBJ1-1; D remains ambiguous. V gave up 1 base and J gave up 1 base, with 13 bases separating them. CDR3 length: 15 residues. Germline V gene data show CDR1 as GTSNPN and CDR2 as SVGIG (reference sequence).

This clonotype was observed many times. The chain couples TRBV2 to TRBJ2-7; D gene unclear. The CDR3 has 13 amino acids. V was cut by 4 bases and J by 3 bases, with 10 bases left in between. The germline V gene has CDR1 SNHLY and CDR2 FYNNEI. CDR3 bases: TGTGCCAGCAGTGTGAACTATAACTACGAGCAGTACTTC. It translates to CASSVNYNYEQYF.

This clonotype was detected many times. The CDR3 loop is CASSLETGWAYNEQFF. The CDR3 DNA follows: TGTGCCAGCAGCTTAGAAACAGGGTGGGCCTACAATGAGCAGTTCTTC. The V call is TRBV11-2, the J call TRBJ2-1; possibly TRBD1 for D (6 bases). Germline CDR1 is SGHAT and CDR2 is FQNNGV. V lost 0 bases to trimming and J lost 2 bases, with 11 bases between them. The CDR3 runs to 16 residues.

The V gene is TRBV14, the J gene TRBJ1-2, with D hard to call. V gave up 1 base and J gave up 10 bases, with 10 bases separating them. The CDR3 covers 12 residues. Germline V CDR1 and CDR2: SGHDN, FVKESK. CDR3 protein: CASSQASDVYTF. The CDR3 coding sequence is TGTGCCAGCAGCCAAGCCTCAGATGTCTACACCTTC.

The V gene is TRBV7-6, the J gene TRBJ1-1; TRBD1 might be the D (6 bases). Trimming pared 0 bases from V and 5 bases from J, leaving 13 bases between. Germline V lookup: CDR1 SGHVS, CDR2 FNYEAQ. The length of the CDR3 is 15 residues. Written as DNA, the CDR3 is TGTGCCAGCAGCTTAGCGTCGGGGGGGCCTACTGAAGCTTTCTTT. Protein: CASSLASGGPTEAFF.